Here is one T cell receptor (beta chain) with its context. This record comes from a study of blood T cell repertoires in COVID-19. About the research overall: T cells, B-cell-depleted T cells, or PBMCs supplied cDNA or gDNA.

This CDR3 is 17 amino acids long. Germline CDR1 LGHNA, CDR2 YNFKEQ. V gave up 0 bases and J gave up 5 bases; unmatched junction bases: 8. As handled by the study authors: Reference gene primer amplification yielded estimated nucleated cell counts. Clones were read by immunoSEQ multiplex PCR, and TCRdb kept only the in-frame ones, dropping some. The D gene and trimming were derived from the DNA, and the V and J assignments and clone size from that table. The table has about 87,000 clones, 75% to 90% seen once. Sequencing used peripheral blood. The rearrangement links TRBV4-2 to TRBJ1-2, with 11 bases matching TRBD1. The receptor was derived from a woman of 80 years or more with active or convalescent COVID-19. The CDR3 DNA reads as TGTGCCAGCAGCCAAGATCGCCCGGGACAGGGGGGATATGGCTACACCTTC. Its protein product is CASSQDRPGQGGYGYTF.